Presented here are 25 T cell receptor beta chains from one specimen sequenced in a study of T cell repertoires in cytomegalovirus infection. Antigens for these TCRs are unknown. TCRdb independently ran MiXCR on the reads; one entry per CDR3 protein. The table has about 830,000 distinct CDR3 sequences, approximately 29% seen once. Sample: cultured CD8+ T cells from PBMCs, taken from culture after CMV antigen stimulation. The receptors were sampled from a human donor in good health (CMV status not recorded). Some clones in this sample may be carry-over from other donors' samples.

This chain links TRBV6-4 with TRBJ2-3; no reliable D call. Germline CDR1 is MRHNA and CDR2 is SNTAGT. V was clipped by 7 bases and J by 4 bases, with 18 bases between them. CDR3 length equals 15 residues. Here the CDR3 DNA reads TGTGCCAGCAATGAGATCCTCTCCAGCGCAGATACGCAGTATTTT. It encodes CASNEILSSADTQYF.

This chain uses TRBV12-3 or TRBV12-4 with TRBJ2-7, with 8 bases matching TRBD1. This CDR3 region has 16 residues. V lost 4 bases and J lost 3; bases outside the gene matches: 11. The CDR3 DNA is TGTGCCAGCAGTTCCCGACAGGGGAAGACGAGCTACGAGCAGTACGTC. Encoded protein: CASSSRQGKTSYEQYV.

The chain links TRBV4-1 to TRBJ2-7; D is perhaps TRBD2 (6 bases). V was clipped by 1 base and J by 2 bases, with 12 bases between them. Germline loops: CDR1 MGHRA, CDR2 YSYEKL. This CDR3 has 15 amino acids. The CDR3 region is CASSQGRGGTYEQYF. The DNA of the CDR3 is TGCGCCAGCAGCCAAGGTCGGGGAGGAACCTACGAGCAGTACTTC.

The chain is built from TRBV12-3 or TRBV12-4 and TRBJ2-3, with TRBD2 matching over 13 bases. The trim removed 3 bases at V and 2 bases at J, leaving 11 bases unmatched. CDR3 length: 19 amino acids. The CDR3 sequence is CASSFLGLAGVPPTDTQYF. For the CDR3, the DNA is TGTGCCAGCAGTTTCCTCGGACTAGCGGGGGTCCCCCCCACAGATACGCAGTATTTT.

V gene TRBV12-3 or TRBV12-4 combines with J gene TRBJ2-3; a weak D match, TRBD2 (7 bases). The CDR3 loop spans 14 amino acids. Deletions cut 6 bases from V and 6 bases from J, with 16 bases between. CDR3 bases: TGTGCCAGCAGCCCTGGCGGGGGCCTTGATACGCAGTATTTT. Translation: CASSPGGGLDTQYF.

With respect to this clonotype: Germline and junction disagree at one end, which may indicate a read error. This CDR3 reads CASSLVTAPGLVF. CDR3 in DNA: TGTGCCAGCAGTTTAGTGACAGCTCCTGGGCTGGTCTTT. The rearrangement links TRBV27 to TRBJ1-1; possible D gene TRBD1, 5 bases. The CDR3 is 13 residues long. In germline, CDR1 is MNHEY, CDR2 SMNVEV (reference sequence).

This clonotype was seen a few times. The chain employs TRBV29-1 and TRBJ1-2; no firm D call. The CDR3 spans 12 residues. The germline V and J ends were trimmed by 1 base and 7 bases, with 10 bases remaining between them. In germline, CDR1 is SQVTM, CDR2 ANQGSEA. The CDR3 spells CSVEGGWVGYTF. The CDR3 nucleotides read TGCAGCGTTGAAGGGGGTTGGGTTGGCTACACCTTC.

V usage is TRBV2 and J usage is TRBJ2-5; D is ambiguous. CDR1 and CDR2 from the germline V gene are SNHLY and FYNNEI. CDR3 length: 10 residues. Trimming stripped 6 bases from V and 12 bases from J, with 11 bases between. For the CDR3, the DNA is TGTGCCAGCAGGATGGTCCGGGAGTACTTC. It translates to CASRMVREYF.

This clonotype was detected once. The chain is built from TRBV29-1 and TRBJ1-2; TRBD1 might be the D (5 bases). V lost 6 bases and J lost 4, with 9 bases in between. Germline CDR1 is SQVTM and CDR2 is ANQGSEA. The CDR3 is 11 residues long. CDR3 coding DNA: TGCAGCGTCCCCGACAGCTATGGCTACACCTTC. As protein: CSVPDSYGYTF.

The V call is TRBV6-2 or TRBV6-3, the J call TRBJ2-7; D gene uncertain. With 0 bases removed from V and 6 bases from J, the gap between germline ends came to 6 bases. Germline CDR1 MNHEY, CDR2 SVGEGT. The CDR3 spans 12 residues. CDR3 nucleotide sequence: TGTGCCAGCAGTTACTCGAATTCCGAGCAGTACGTC. Translation: CASSYSNSEQYV.

To note about this clonotype: A junction boundary mismatches the germline segment, possibly from a read error. J is TRBJ1-2 and V is TRBV19, with D uncertain. CDR3 size: 15 residues. Germline V gene lookup returns CDR1 LNHDA and CDR2 SQIVND (reference sequence). The CDR3 spells CVSTKSSKRFYGYTF. The CDR3 nucleotides read TGTGTCAGTACTAAGTCCAGCAAAAGATTCTATGGCTACACCTTC.

The chain joins TRBV9 to TRBJ2-2; D may be TRBD1 (5 bases). Between the trimmed V and J ends, which lost 0 bases and 0 bases, there was a span of 12 bases. The length of the CDR3 is 17 residues. Germline V lookup: CDR1 SGDLS, CDR2 YYNGEE. CDR3 protein: CASSVEVGQANTGELFF. The DNA for the CDR3 is TGTGCCAGCAGCGTAGAAGTGGGGCAAGCGAACACCGGGGAGCTGTTTTTT.

The rearrangement links TRBV11-3 to TRBJ2-1; no clear D gene. CDR1 and CDR2 (germline): SGHNT, YENEEA. Trimming cost V 8 bases and J 4 bases, with 12 bases left between them. There are 13 residues in the CDR3. CDR3 nucleotide sequence: TGTGCCAGCGGCGCGGAACCTTACAATGAGCAGTTCTTC. Translated, it gives CASGAEPYNEQFF. The full variable domain, with the rest looked up from reference TRBV11-3 and TRBJ2-1, is EAGVVQSPRYKIIEKKQPVAFWCNPISGHNTLYWYLQNLGQGPELLIRYENEEAVDDSQLPKDRFSAERLKGVDSTLKIQPAELGDSAVYLCASGAEPYNEQFFGPGTRLTVL.

This clonotype was detected only once. The chain links TRBV6-6 to TRBJ1-4, with D tentatively TRBD1 (5 bases). Germline CDR1 is MNHNY and CDR2 is SVGAGI (reference sequence). This CDR3 is built from 15 residues. V was pared by 1 base and J by 8 bases, with 14 bases between. CDR3: CASSYFSQGREKLFF. DNA for the CDR3: TGTGCCAGCAGTTACTTTAGTCAGGGAAGAGAAAAACTGTTTTTT.

This clonotype was recorded a few times. This chain connects TRBV7-9 to TRBJ1-1; the D is unclear. The germline gives CDR1 SEHNR, CDR2 FQNEAQ (reference sequence). The V end lost 0 bases, the J end lost 4 bases, and 6 bases lay between the germline ends. The CDR3 covers 13 residues. CDR3 sequence: CASSLAYSTEAFF. CDR3 coding DNA: TGTGCCAGCAGCTTAGCATATAGCACTGAAGCTTTCTTT.

This clonotype was detected only a few times. The chain joins TRBV28 to TRBJ2-5; D might be TRBD1 or TRBD2, each matching 5 bases. Germline V gene data show CDR1 as MDHEN and CDR2 as SYDVKM. This CDR3 comprises 15 residues. V was shortened by 5 bases and J by 1 base, with 14 bases between the two germline ends. The CDR3 bases are TGTGCCAGCAGTCCTTTTTGGGGGATCCAAGAGACCCAGTACTTC. Its protein is CASSPFWGIQETQYF.

To note about this clonotype: One end of the junction fails to match germline, which may point to a read error. The chain is built from TRBV7-4 and TRBJ2-7; D possibly uses TRBD1 or TRBD2 (6 bases each). Germline V gives CDR1 SGHVT, CDR2 SQSDAQ. This CDR3 has 15 amino acids. The CDR3 coding sequence is TGTGCCAGCAGCTCCGAAACAGGGAGGTCCTACGAGCAGTGCTTC. This translates into CASSSETGRSYEQCF. The whole variable domain, remainder taken from reference TRBV7-4 and TRBJ2-7, is GAGVSQSPRYKVAKRGRDVALRCDSISGHVTLYWYRQTLGQGSEVLTYSQSDAQRDKSGRPSGRFSAERPERSVSTLKIQRTEQGDSAVYLCASSSETGRSYEQCFGPGTRLTVT.

This clonotype has only a few counts. The V call is TRBV6-1, the J call TRBJ2-1; D is unresolved. V was clipped by 7 bases and J by 0 bases, with 10 bases between them. This CDR3 contains 14 residues. Germline V gene sequence: CDR1 MNHNS, CDR2 SASEGT. CDR3 sequence: CASKKAVSYNEQFF. The CDR3 DNA reads as TGTGCCAGCAAGAAGGCAGTCTCCTACAATGAGCAGTTCTTC.

The rearrangement joins TRBV29-1 to TRBJ2-2; no clear D. Trimming removed 0 bases from V and 0 bases from J, with 11 bases in between. The germline V gene has CDR1 SQVTM and CDR2 ANQGSEA. This CDR3 has 16 residues. In DNA form, the CDR3 reads TGCAGCGTTGAAGATTTCGGCTACCCGAACACCGGGGAGCTGTTTTTT. Amino acid sequence: CSVEDFGYPNTGELFF.

This clonotype was picked up a small number of times. The chain employs TRBV27 and TRBJ2-3, with a tentative D call TRBD1 (6 bases). The CDR3 contains 15 residues. Germline lookup yields CDR1 MNHEY and CDR2 SMNVEV (reference sequence). The V end lost 0 bases, the J end lost 3 bases, and 10 bases lay between the germline ends. The CDR3 coding sequence is TGTGCCAGCAGTTTATCGTGGGGGCCGACAGATACGCAGTATTTT. Protein sequence: CASSLSWGPTDTQYF.

This clonotype was recorded many times. The chain recombines TRBV12-3 or TRBV12-4 with TRBJ1-2; weak D call: TRBD1 (5 bases). V was cut by 3 bases and J by 10 bases, with 21 bases left in between. This CDR3 has 15 residues. Here the CDR3 reads CASSLSDSSGKIYTF. Here the CDR3 DNA reads TGTGCCAGCAGTTTGTCCGACAGTTCGGGAAAAATCTACACCTTC.

This clonotype was counted many times. The V call is TRBV7-6, the J call TRBJ1-4; weak D call: TRBD1 (6 bases). The CDR3 consists of 14 residues. V dropped 8 bases and J dropped 5 bases, with 15 bases sitting between them. Germline lookup yields CDR1 SGHVS and CDR2 FNYEAQ. CDR3 in amino acids: CASRRQGRNEKLFF. DNA for the CDR3: TGTGCCAGCCGAAGGCAGGGGCGGAATGAAAAACTGTTTTTT.

This chain links TRBV24-1 with TRBJ1-1; D is undetermined. Trimming pared 7 bases from V and 7 bases from J, leaving 9 bases between. The CDR3 is 11 residues long. Germline values: CDR1 KGHDR, CDR2 SFDVKD. This CDR3 reads CATRENGEAFF. Here the CDR3 DNA reads TGTGCCACCAGGGAGAATGGTGAAGCTTTCTTT.

At least ten counts were recorded for this clonotype. The J gene is TRBJ1-2, the V gene TRBV6-1; possible D gene TRBD1, 6 bases. Germline V gives CDR1 MNHNS, CDR2 SASEGT. The CDR3 has 15 residues. Deletions cut 0 bases from V and 3 bases from J, with 11 bases between. CDR3 amino acids: CASSEATGRDYGYTF. Here the CDR3 DNA reads TGTGCCAGCAGTGAAGCGACAGGCAGAGACTATGGCTACACCTTC.

This clonotype was counted between two and nine times. The rearrangement links TRBV7-6 to TRBJ2-3; D ambiguous. The V and J ends lost 1 base and 6 bases respectively, with 14 bases between them. Germline values: CDR1 SGHVS, CDR2 FNYEAQ. The CDR3 is 15 residues long. As DNA, the CDR3 is TGTGCCAGCAGCTTAGAGCTCGAGGTCGTGGATACGCAGTATTTT. This translates into CASSLELEVVDTQYF. The full variable domain, its missing parts supplied by reference TRBV7-6 and TRBJ2-3, is GAGVSQSPRYKVTKRGQDVALRCDPISGHVSLYWYRQALGQGPEFLTYFNYEAQQDKSGLPNDRFSAERPEGSISTLTIQRTEQRDSAMYRCASSLELEVVDTQYFGPGTRLTVL.